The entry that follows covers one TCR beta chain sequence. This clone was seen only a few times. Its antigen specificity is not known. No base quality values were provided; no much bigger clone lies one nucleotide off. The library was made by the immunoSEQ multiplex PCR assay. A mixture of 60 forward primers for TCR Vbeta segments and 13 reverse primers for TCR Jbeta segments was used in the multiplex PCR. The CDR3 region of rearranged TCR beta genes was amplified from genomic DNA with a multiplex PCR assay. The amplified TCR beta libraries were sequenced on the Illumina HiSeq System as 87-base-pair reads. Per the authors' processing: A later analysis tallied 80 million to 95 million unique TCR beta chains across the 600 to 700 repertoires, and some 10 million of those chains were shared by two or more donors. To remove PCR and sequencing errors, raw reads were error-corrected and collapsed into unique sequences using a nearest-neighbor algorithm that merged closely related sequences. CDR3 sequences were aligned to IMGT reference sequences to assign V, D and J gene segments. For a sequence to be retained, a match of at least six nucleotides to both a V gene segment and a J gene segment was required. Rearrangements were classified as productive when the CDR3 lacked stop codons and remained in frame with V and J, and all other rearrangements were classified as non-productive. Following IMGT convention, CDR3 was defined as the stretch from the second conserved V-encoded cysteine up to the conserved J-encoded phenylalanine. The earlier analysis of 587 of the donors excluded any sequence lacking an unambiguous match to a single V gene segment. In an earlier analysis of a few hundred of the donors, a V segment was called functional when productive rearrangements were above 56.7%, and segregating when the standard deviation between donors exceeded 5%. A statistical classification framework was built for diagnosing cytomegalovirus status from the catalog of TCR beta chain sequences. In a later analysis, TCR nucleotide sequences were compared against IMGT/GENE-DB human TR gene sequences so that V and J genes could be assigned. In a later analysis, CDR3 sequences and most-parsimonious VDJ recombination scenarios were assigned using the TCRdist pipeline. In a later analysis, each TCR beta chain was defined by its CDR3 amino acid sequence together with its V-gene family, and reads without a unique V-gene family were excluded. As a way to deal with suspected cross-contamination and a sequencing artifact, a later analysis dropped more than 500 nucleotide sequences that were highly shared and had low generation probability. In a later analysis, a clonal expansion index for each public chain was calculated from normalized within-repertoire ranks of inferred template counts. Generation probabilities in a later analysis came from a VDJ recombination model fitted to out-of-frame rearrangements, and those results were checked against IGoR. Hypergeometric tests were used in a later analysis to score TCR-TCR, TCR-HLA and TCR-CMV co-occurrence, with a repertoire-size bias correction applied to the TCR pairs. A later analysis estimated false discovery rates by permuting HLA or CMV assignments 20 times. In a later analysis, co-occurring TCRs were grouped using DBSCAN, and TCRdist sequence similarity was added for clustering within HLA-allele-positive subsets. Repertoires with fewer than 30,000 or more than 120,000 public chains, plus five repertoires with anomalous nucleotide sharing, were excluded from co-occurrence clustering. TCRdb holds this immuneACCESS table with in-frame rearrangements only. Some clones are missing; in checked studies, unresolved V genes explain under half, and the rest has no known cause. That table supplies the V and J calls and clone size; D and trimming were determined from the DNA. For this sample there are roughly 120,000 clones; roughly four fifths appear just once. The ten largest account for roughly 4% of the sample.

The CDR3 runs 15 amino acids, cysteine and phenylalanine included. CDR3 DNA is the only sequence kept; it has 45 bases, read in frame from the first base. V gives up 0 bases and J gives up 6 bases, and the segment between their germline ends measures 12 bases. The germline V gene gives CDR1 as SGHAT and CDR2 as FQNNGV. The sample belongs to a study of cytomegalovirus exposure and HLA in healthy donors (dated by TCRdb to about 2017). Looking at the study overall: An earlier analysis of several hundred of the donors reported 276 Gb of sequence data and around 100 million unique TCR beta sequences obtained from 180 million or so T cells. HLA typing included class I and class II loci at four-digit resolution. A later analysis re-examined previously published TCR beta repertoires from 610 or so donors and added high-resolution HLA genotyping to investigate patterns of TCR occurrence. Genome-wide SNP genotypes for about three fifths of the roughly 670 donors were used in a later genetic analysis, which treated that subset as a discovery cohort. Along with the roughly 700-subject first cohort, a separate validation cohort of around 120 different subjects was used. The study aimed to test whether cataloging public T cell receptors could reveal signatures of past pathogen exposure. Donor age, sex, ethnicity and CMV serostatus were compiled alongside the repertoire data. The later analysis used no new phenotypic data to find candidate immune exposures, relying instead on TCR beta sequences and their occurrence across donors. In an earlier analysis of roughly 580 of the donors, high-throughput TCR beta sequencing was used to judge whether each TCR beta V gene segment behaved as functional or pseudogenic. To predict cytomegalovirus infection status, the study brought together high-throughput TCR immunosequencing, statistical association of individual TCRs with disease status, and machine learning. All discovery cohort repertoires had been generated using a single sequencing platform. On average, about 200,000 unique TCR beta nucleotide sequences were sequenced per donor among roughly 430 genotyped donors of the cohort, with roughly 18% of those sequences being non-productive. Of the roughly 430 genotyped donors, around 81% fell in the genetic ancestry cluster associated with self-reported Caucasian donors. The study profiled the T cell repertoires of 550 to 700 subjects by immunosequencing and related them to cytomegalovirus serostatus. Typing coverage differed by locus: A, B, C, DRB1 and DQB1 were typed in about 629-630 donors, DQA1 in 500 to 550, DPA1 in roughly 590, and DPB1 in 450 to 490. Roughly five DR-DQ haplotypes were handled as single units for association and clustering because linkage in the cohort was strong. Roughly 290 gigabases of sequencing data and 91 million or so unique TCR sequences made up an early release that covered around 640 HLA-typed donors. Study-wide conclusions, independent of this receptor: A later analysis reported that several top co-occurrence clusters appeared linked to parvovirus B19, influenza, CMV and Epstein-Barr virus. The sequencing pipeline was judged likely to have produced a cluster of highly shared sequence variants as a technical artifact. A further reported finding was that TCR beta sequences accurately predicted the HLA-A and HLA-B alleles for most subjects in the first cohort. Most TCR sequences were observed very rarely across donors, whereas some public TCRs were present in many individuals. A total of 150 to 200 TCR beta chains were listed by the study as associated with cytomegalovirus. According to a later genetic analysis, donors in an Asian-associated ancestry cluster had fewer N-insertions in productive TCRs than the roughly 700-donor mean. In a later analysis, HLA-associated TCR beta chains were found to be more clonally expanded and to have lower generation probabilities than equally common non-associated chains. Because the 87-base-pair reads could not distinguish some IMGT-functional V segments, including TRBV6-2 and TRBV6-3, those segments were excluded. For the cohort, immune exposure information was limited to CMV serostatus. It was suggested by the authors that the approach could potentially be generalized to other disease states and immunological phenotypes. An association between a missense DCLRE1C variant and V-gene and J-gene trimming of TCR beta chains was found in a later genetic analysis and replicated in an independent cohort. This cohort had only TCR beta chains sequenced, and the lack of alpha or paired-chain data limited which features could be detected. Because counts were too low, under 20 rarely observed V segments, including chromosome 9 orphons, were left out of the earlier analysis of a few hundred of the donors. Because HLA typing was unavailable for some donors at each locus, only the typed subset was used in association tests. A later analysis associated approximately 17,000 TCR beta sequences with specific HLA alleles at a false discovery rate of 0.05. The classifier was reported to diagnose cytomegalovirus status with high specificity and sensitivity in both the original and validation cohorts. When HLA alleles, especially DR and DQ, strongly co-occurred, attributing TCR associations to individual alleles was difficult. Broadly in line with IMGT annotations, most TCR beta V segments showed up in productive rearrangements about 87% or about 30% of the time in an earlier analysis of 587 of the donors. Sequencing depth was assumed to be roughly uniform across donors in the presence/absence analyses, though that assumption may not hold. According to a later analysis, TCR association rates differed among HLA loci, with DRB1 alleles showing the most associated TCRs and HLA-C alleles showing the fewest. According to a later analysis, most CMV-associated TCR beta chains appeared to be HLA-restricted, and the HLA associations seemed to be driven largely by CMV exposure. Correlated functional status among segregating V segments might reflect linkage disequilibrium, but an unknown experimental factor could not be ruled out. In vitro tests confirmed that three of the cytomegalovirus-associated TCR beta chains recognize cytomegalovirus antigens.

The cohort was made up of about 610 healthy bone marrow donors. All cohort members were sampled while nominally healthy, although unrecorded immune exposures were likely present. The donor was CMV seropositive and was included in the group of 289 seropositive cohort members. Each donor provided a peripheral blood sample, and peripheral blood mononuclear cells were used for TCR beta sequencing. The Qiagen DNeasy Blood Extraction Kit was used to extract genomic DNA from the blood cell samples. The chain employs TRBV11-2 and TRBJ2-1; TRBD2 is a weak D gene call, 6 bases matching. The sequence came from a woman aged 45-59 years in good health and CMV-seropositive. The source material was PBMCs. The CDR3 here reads CASSLERGSLNEQFF. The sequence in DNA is TGTGCCAGCAGCTTAGAACGGGGGTCCCTCAATGAGCAGTTCTTC.